Below are 11 T cell receptor beta chains sequenced from a single sample in a study of identical twins. TCRdb reprocessed the 5' RACE reads via MiXCR and lists one record per CDR3 protein. The table records roughly 470,000 distinct CDR3 sequences, roughly an eighth of them present only once. This sample was also put to use in a study of yellow fever vaccine responses in identical twins.

Material for sequencing was CD4+ T cells sorted from blood. The receptor set was obtained from a woman between 18 and 29 years old in good health.

The genes are TRBV7-9 and TRBJ1-2; 7 nucleotides match TRBD1. Unmatched junction bases numbered 7, after V lost 5 bases and J lost 4 bases. CDR1 is SEHNR and CDR2 is FQNEAQ in the germline V gene (reference sequence). This CDR3 contains 14 residues. The CDR3 DNA reads TGTGCCAGCAGCGAGGGACAGCCCGGCTATGGCTACACCTTC. This translates into CASSEGQPGYGYTF.

This clonotype was found many times. The chain is built from TRBV10-3 and TRBJ2-2, with 8 bases identical to TRBD1. Germline V gene sequence: CDR1 ENHRY, CDR2 SYGVKD. V was pared by 3 bases and J by 3 bases, with 6 bases of the junction left unmatched. The CDR3 runs 16 residues. The CDR3 region has the DNA TGTGCCATCAGTGACGAGGACAGGGCCTACACCGGGGAGCTGTTTTTT. This translates into CAISDEDRAYTGELFF.

The chain carries TRBV2 and TRBJ2-7; TRBD1 or TRBD2 may be the D gene (6 bases each). CDR1 is SNHLY, CDR2 FYNNEI, per germline. The ends were cut back, 4 bases at V and 4 bases at J, with 17 bases in the middle. The CDR3 length is 15 residues. CDR3 residues: CASSVEGGGWYEQYF. For the CDR3, the DNA is TGTGCCAGCAGTGTCGAAGGGGGAGGTTGGTACGAGCAGTACTTC.

In this sample, this clonotype turned up many times. The V gene is TRBV12-3 or TRBV12-4, the J gene TRBJ2-7, with D perhaps TRBD2 (6 bases). The V end lost 6 bases, the J end lost 3 bases, and 18 bases lay between the germline ends. CDR3 length equals 15 residues. The CDR3 DNA reads as TGTGCCAGCAGCCCTAGGTGGGGACTGGGCTACGAGCAGTACTTC. This codes for CASSPRWGLGYEQYF.

The CDR3 sequence: CASSLRGTSGRAVADTQYF. The DNA of the CDR3 is TGTGCCAGCAGCTTACGGGGAACTAGCGGGAGGGCCGTTGCAGATACGCAGTATTTT. The chain has TRBV7-8 and TRBJ2-3; 13 nucleotides line up with TRBD2. There are 19 residues in the CDR3. Germline V CDR1 and CDR2: SGHVS, FQNEAQ. V lost 2 bases and J lost 4; bases outside the gene matches: 12.

This clonotype appeared a few times. This chain links TRBV6-1 with TRBJ2-2, with TRBD2 matching over 8 bases. Germline CDR1 reads MNHNS; CDR2 reads SASEGT. V trimming: 0 bases; J trimming: 2 bases; junction bases outside the gene matches: 8. CDR3 length equals 18 residues. The CDR3 DNA is TGTGCCAGCAGTGAAGCCCCCGCGGGGGGCGCAAACACCGGGGAGCTGTTTTTT. Translated, it gives CASSEAPAGGANTGELFF.

This clonotype occurred a few times. The chain couples TRBV20-1 to TRBJ1-5, with D maybe TRBD1 (5 bases). The CDR3 spans 15 residues. V shed 3 bases and J shed 1 base, with 13 bases lying between them. Germline CDR1 reads DFQATT; CDR2 reads SNEGSKA (reference sequence). The CDR3 DNA sequence: TGCAGTGCTAGTTTTCCCGGGGCAAGCAATCAGCCCCAGCATTTT. This encodes CSASFPGASNQPQHF.

The chain recombines TRBV10-3 with TRBJ2-3; 9 bases match TRBD1. V shed 6 bases, J shed 6 bases, and the junction held 7 bases outside the gene matches. CDR1 and CDR2 from the germline V gene are ENHRY and SYGVKD. The CDR3 consists of 14 residues. CDR3 amino acids: CAIRTDRGEDTQYF. CDR3 nucleotides: TGTGCCATCAGGACGGACAGGGGTGAGGATACGCAGTATTTT.

This clonotype was counted ten times or more. This chain connects TRBV5-5 to TRBJ2-7; D not resolved. The CDR3 contains 13 residues. From germline, CDR1 is SGHKS and CDR2 YYEKEE (reference sequence). V lost 0 bases, J lost 3 bases, and 7 bases lay in between. The chain's CDR3 is CASSLAPNYEQYF. The CDR3 nucleotides are TGTGCCAGCAGCTTGGCCCCCAACTACGAGCAGTACTTC.

In its sample, this clonotype was seen a few times. The rearrangement joins TRBV18 to TRBJ1-3; D might be TRBD1 (5 bases). Germline assignment: CDR1 KGHSH and CDR2 LQKENI. The CDR3 extends over 15 amino acids. The V end lost 3 bases, the J end lost 4 bases, and 13 bases lay between the germline ends. The CDR3 spells CASSPRQRQGNTIYF. CDR3 bases: TGTGCCAGCTCACCCAGACAACGACAGGGAAACACCATATATTTT.

V gene TRBV28 combines with J gene TRBJ2-7; 7 bases line up with TRBD2. The CDR3 spans 15 residues. From germline, CDR1 is MDHEN and CDR2 SYDVKM. J gave up 3 bases and V 6 bases, and 11 bases lay outside the gene matches. The CDR3 DNA reads as TGTGCCAGCAGACCAAGTCTAGCGGTGAGCTACGAGCAGTACTTC. Protein sequence: CASRPSLAVSYEQYF.